The sample holds many counts of the clone carrying this T cell receptor beta chain. This record comes from a study of identical twins. The CDR3 extends over 12 amino acids. Per the germline V gene, CDR1 is MNHEY and CDR2 is SVGAGI. V dropped 8 bases and J dropped 4; count of bases not matched to a gene: 5. TCRdb processed the 5' RACE reads anew with MiXCR; each CDR3 protein has one entry. Of about 660,000 distinct CDR3 sequences in the sample, 8% to 9% were seen once. The same sample was also studied in work on yellow fever vaccine responses in identical twins. That work states: Among the twins, the vaccine T cell response reportedly seemed partly convergent and partly personalized.

Source material: PBMCs. J is TRBJ2-7 and V is TRBV6-5; 7 positions match TRBD1. This receptor was obtained from a woman aged 18-29 years in good health. The CDR3 coding sequence is TGTGCCAGCCAAGGGGGCTATTACGAGCAGTACTTC. The encoded protein is CASQGGYYEQYF.